This T cell receptor (beta chain) was sequenced during a study of blood T cell repertoires in COVID-19. The overall study: Italy, Spain and the United States were the sources of the convalescent and acute COVID-19 samples. The analysed material was cDNA or gDNA that came from T cells, B-cell-depleted T cells, or PBMCs.

Original data processing: Reference gene primer amplification gave nucleated cell count estimates. The method was immunoSEQ multiplex PCR; TCRdb's version includes in-frame clones alone and lacks a portion of them. V and J calls and clone size are given by that table; D and trimming were obtained from the DNA. The sample carries approximately 220,000 clones, roughly 80% recorded once. This CDR3 is 14 amino acids long. Germline loops: CDR1 MDHEN, CDR2 SYDVKM. V was shortened by 7 bases and J by 0 bases, with 12 bases between the two germline ends. This TCR derives from a woman of 80 years or more with acute or convalescent COVID-19. Sequencing input: peripheral blood. The genes are TRBV28 and TRBJ1-2; D is undetermined. CDR3: CASKKKSANYGYTF. In nucleotides, the CDR3 is TGTGCCAGCAAGAAGAAGTCAGCTAACTATGGCTACACCTTC.